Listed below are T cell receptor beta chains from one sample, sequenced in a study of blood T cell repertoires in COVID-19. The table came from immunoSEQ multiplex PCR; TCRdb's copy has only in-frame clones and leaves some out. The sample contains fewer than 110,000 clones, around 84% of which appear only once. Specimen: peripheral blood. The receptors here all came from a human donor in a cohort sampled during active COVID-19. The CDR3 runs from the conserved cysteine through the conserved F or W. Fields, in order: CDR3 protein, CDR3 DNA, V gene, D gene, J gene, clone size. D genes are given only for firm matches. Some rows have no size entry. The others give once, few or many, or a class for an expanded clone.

CATSIGREGAHTIYF,TGTGCCACCAGCATCGGTCGTGAGGGGGCACACACCATATATTTT,TRBV15,TRBD1,TRBJ1-3,.
CASTVQGMNEQFF,TGTGCCAGCACCGTACAGGGTATGAATGAGCAGTTCTTC,TRBV11-2,.,TRBJ2-1,.
CASSHRTGGSGNTIYF,TGTGCCAGCAGCCACCGGACAGGGGGCTCTGGAAACACCATATATTTT,TRBV3-1/TRBV3-2,TRBD1,TRBJ1-3,.
CASSLKQVNTEAFF,TGTGCCAGCAGCTTGAAACAAGTGAACACTGAAGCTTTCTTT,TRBV5-4,.,TRBJ1-1,.
CASSTAGGSGNTIYF,TGTGCCAGCAGCACCGCAGGGGGCAGTGGAAACACCATATATTTT,TRBV21-1,.,TRBJ1-3,.
CASSFGGDTEAFF,TGCGCCAGCAGCTTTGGCGGTGACACTGAAGCTTTCTTT,TRBV5-1,.,TRBJ1-1,.
CASSGAGTENTEAFF,TGTGCCAGCAGCGGTGCCGGGACTGAGAACACTGAAGCTTTCTTT,TRBV5-4,.,TRBJ1-1,.
CASSLARDRGGEQFF,TGTGCCAGCAGCTTAGCCAGGGACAGGGGAGGTGAGCAGTTCTTC,TRBV7-9,TRBD1,TRBJ2-1,.
CAISESPGQGRQTQYF,TGTGCCATCAGTGAGAGCCCGGGACAGGGTCGGCAGACCCAGTACTTC,TRBV10-3,TRBD1,TRBJ2-5,few
CASSEYRGLEAFF,TGTGCCAGCAGTGAGTACAGGGGGCTTGAAGCTTTCTTT,TRBV25-1,TRBD1,TRBJ1-1,.
CASSLAASGNTIYF,TGTGCCAGCAGCTTGGCGGCCTCTGGAAACACCATATATTTT,TRBV7-9,.,TRBJ1-3,.
CASSVDQGETQYF,TGTGCCAGCAGCGTGGACCAGGGAGAGACCCAGTACTTC,TRBV5-6,.,TRBJ2-5,.
CAWSDIYRSGVHKETQYF,TGTGCCTGGAGTGACATATACCGAAGCGGGGTGCACAAAGAGACCCAGTACTTC,TRBV30,TRBD2,TRBJ2-5,.
CASSQKQDTEAFF,TGTGCCAGCTCACAAAAACAGGACACTGAAGCTTTCTTT,TRBV18,.,TRBJ1-1,.
CASRPLAGAYNEQFF,TGTGCCAGCAGACCGCTAGCGGGGGCGTACAATGAGCAGTTCTTC,TRBV7-2,TRBD2,TRBJ2-1,.
CASSLSRGSLTDTQYF,TGTGCCAGCAGTTTATCGCGGGGGTCACTCACAGATACGCAGTATTTT,TRBV27,TRBD2,TRBJ2-3,.
CASSLVSEKLFF,TGTGCCAGCAGTTTAGTATCTGAAAAACTGTTTTTT,TRBV12-3/TRBV12-4,.,TRBJ1-4,.